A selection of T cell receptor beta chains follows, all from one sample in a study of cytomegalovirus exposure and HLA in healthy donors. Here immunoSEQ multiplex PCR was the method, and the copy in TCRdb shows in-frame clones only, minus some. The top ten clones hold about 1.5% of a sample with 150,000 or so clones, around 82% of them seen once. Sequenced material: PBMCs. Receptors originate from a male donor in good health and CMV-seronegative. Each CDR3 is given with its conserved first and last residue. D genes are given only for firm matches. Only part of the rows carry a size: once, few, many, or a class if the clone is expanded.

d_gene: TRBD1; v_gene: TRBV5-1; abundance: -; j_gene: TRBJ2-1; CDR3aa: CASSSAGGWGNEQFF; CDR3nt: TGCGCCAGCAGCTCTGCAGGGGGCTGGGGCAATGAGCAGTTCTTC
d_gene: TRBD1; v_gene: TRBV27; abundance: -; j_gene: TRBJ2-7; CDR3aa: CASGTAHRSPYEQYF; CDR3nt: TGTGCCAGCGGGACAGCGCACCGGAGCCCCTACGAGCAGTACTTC
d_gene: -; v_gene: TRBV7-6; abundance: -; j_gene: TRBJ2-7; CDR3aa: CASSLNEGYEQYF; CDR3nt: TGTGCCAGCAGCTTAAATGAGGGCTACGAGCAGTACTTC
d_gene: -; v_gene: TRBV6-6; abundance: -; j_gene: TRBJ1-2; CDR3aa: CASSGEGGYTF; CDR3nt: TGTGCCAGCTCAGGGGAAGGTGGCTACACCTTC
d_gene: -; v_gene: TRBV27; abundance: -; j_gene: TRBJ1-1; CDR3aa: CASRPWGGTEAFF; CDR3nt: TGTGCCAGCAGGCCCTGGGGAGGTACTGAAGCTTTCTTT
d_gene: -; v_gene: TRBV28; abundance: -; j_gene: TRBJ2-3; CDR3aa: CASSLAQFKRLTDTQYF; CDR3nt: TGTGCCAGCAGTTTGGCGCAATTCAAACGACTCACAGATACGCAGTATTTT
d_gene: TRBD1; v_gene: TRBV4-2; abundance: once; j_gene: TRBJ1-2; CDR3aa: CASSQDPSQGGYGYTF; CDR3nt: TGTGCCAGCAGCCAAGATCCGTCACAGGGGGGCTATGGCTACACCTTC
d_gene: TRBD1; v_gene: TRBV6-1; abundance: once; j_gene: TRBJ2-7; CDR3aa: CASIGQGVYEQYF; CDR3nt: TGTGCCAGCATCGGCCAGGGGGTTTACGAGCAGTACTTC
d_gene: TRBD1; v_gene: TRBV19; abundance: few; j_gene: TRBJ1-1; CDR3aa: CASRNRDRGETEAFF; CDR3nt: TGTGCCAGTAGAAACCGGGACAGGGGAGAAACTGAAGCTTTCTTT
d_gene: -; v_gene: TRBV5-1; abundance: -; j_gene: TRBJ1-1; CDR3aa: CASSSQPGITEAFF; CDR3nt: TGCGCCAGCAGCTCCCAGCCAGGAATCACTGAAGCTTTCTTT
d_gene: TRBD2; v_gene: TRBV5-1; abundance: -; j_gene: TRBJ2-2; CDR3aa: CASTRGDTGELFF; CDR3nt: TGCGCCAGCACACGGGGGGACACCGGGGAGCTGTTTTTT
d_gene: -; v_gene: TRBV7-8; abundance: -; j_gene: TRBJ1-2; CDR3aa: CASSPVVAGLYGYTF; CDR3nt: TGTGCCAGCAGTCCGGTAGTGGCAGGGCTCTATGGCTACACCTTC
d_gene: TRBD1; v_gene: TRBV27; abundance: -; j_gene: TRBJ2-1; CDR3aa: CASIPPGGRDNEQFF; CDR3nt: TGTGCCAGCATCCCGCCAGGGGGCAGGGACAATGAGCAGTTCTTC
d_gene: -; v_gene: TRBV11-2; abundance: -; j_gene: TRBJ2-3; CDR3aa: CASSLGMGRTDTQYF; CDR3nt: TGTGCCAGCAGCTTAGGCATGGGGCGCACAGATACGCAGTATTTT
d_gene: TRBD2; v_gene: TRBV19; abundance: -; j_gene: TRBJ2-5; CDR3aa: CASSTHASGSMTQYF; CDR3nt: TGTGCCAGTAGCACCCACGCTAGCGGCAGCATGACCCAGTACTTC
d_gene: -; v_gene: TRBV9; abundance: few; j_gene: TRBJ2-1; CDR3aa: CASSGLNREGGNEQFF; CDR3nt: TGTGCCAGCAGCGGCCTAAACCGGGAAGGTGGGAATGAGCAGTTCTTC
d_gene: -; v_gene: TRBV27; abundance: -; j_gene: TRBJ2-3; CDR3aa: CASSPLLAASTDTQYF; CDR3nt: TGTGCCAGCAGTCCGCTGTTAGCGGCTAGCACAGATACGCAGTATTTT
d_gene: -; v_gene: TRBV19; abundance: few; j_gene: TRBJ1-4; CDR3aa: CASSILQETNEKLFF; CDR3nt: TGTGCCAGTAGTATCCTACAGGAGACTAATGAAAAACTGTTTTTT
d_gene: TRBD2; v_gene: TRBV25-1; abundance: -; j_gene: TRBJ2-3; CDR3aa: CASSERLAGTDTQYF; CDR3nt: TGTGCCAGCAGTGAACGTCTAGCGGGGACAGATACGCAGTATTTT
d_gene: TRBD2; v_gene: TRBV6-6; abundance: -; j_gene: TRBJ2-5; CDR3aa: CASQLAGQTQYF; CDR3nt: TGTGCCAGCCAACTAGCGGGGCAGACCCAGTACTTC
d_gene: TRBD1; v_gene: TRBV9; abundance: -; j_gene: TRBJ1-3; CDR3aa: CASSEEPPDRAGNTIYF; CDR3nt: TGTGCCAGCAGCGAGGAACCACCGGACAGGGCTGGAAACACCATATATTTT
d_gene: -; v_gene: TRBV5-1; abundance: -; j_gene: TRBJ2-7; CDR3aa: CASSEARVGLYEQYF; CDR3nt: TGCGCCAGCAGCGAAGCCCGGGTTGGCCTCTACGAGCAGTACTTC
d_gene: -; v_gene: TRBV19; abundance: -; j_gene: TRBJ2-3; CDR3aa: CASSYTDTQYF; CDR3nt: TGTGCCAGTAGTTATACAGATACGCAGTATTTT
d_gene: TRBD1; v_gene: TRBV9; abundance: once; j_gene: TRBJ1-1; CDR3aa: CASSVGGQGKYTEAFF; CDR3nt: TGTGCCAGCAGCGTAGGGGGACAGGGGAAGTACACTGAAGCTTTCTTT
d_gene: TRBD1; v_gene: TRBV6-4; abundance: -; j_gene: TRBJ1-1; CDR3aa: CASSDGTGVAEAFF; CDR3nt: TGTGCCAGCAGTGACGGGACAGGGGTTGCTGAAGCTTTCTTT
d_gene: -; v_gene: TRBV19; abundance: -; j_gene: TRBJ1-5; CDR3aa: CASKLGGLMNQPQHF; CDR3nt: TGTGCCAGTAAACTTGGAGGTCTGATGAATCAGCCCCAGCATTTT
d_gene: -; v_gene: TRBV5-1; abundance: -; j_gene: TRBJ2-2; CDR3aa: CASSLAWLPRGELFF; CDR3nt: TGCGCCAGCAGCTTGGCCTGGCTGCCTAGGGGGGAGCTGTTTTTT
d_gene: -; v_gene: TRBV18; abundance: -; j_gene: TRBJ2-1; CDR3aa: CASSPPGEQFF; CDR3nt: TGTGCCAGCTCACCACCGGGCGAGCAGTTCTTC
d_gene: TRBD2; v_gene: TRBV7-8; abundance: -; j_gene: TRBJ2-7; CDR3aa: CASRSTSGLSYEQYF; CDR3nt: TGTGCCAGCAGGAGCACTAGCGGACTATCCTACGAGCAGTACTTC
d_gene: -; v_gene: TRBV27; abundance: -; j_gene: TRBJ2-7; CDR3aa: CASSLRGPYEQYF; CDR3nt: TGTGCCAGCAGCCTCAGGGGTCCCTACGAGCAGTACTTC
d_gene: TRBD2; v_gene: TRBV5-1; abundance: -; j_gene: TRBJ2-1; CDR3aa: CASSLVRLAGDLYNEQFF; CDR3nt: TGCGCCAGCAGCTTGGTTCGGCTAGCGGGGGACCTATACAATGAGCAGTTCTTC
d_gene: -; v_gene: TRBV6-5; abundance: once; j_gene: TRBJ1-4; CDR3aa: CASSYIGTSVYEKLFF; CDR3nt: TGTGCCAGCAGTTACATTGGGACATCTGTTTATGAAAAACTGTTTTTT
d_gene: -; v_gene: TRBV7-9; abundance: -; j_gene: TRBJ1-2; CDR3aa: CASSSGKAGPRGYTF; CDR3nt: TGTGCCAGCAGTTCAGGTAAGGCAGGGCCCCGCGGCTACACCTTC
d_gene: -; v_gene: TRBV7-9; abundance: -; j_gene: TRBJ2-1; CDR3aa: CASSEGQDRHEQFF; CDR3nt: TGTGCCAGCAGCGAAGGTCAGGATCGCCATGAGCAGTTCTTC
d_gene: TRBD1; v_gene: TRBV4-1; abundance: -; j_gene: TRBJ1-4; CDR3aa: CASSQDRGGQGGEKLFF; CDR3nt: TGCGCCAGCAGCCAAGACAGAGGCGGACAGGGAGGTGAAAAACTGTTTTTT
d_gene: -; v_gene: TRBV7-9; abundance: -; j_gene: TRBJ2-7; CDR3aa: CSSSSLGTYEQYF; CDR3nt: TGTTCCAGCAGCTCCCTAGGTACCTACGAGCAGTACTTC
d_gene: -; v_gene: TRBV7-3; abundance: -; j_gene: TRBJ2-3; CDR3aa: CASSRGTSTDTQYF; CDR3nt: TGTGCCAGCAGCCGAGGGACTAGCACAGATACGCAGTATTTT
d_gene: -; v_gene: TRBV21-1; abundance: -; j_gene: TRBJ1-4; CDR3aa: CASSRRGPLPLGKLFF; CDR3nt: TGTGCCAGCAGCAGGAGGGGTCCCCTTCCCCTGGGTAAACTGTTTTTT
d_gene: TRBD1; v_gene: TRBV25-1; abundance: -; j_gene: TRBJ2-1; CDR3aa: CASARQGNYNEQFF; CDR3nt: TGTGCCAGCGCCCGACAGGGAAACTACAATGAGCAGTTCTTC
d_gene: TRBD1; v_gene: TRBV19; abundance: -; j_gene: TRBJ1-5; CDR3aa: CASSKERTGFGRRPQHF; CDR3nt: TGTGCCAGTAGTAAGGAACGGACAGGGTTCGGGCGACGGCCCCAGCATTTT
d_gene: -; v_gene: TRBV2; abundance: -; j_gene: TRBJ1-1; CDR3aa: CASSEVRQSEAFF; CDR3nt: TGTGCCAGCAGTGAAGTGCGGCAGTCTGAAGCTTTCTTT
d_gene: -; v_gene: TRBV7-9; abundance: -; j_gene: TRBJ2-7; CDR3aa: CASSLEGGAYEQYF; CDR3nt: TGTGCCAGCAGCTTGGAGGGCGGGGCCTACGAGCAGTACTTC
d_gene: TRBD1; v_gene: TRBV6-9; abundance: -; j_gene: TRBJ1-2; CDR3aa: CASSYPPINRGYGYTF; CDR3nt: TGTGCCAGCAGTTATCCGCCGATAAACAGGGGCTATGGCTACACCTTC
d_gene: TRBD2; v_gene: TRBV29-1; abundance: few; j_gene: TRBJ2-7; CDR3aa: CSVESASGRLYEQYF; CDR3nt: TGCAGCGTTGAGTCGGCTAGCGGGAGGCTATACGAGCAGTACTTC
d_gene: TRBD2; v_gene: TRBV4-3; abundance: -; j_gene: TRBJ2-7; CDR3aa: CASSSTAGATYEQYF; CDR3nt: TGCGCCAGCAGCAGTACCGCGGGAGCCACCTACGAGCAGTACTTC
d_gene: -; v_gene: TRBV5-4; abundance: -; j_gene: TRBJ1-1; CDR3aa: CASSLEPDRLSEAFF; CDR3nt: TGTGCCAGCAGCTTGGAACCAGACAGGCTCTCTGAAGCTTTCTTT